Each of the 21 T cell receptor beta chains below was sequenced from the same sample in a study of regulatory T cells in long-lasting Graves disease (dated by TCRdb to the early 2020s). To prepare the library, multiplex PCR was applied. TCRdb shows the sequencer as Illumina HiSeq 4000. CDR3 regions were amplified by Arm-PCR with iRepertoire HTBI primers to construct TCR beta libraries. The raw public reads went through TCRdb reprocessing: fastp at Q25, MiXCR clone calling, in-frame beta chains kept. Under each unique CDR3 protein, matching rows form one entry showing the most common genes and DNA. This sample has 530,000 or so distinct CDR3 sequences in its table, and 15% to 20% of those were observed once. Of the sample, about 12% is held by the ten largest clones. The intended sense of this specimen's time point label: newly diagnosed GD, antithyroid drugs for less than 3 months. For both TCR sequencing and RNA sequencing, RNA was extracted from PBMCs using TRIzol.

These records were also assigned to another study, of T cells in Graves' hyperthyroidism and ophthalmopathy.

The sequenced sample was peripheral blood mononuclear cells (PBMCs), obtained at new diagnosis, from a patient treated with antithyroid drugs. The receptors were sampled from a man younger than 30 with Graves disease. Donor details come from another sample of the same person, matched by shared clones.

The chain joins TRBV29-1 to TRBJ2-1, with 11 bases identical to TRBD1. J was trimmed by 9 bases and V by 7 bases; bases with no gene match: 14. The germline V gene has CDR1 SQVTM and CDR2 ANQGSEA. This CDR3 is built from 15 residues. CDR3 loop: CSARAGTGGLREQFF. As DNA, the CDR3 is TGCAGCGCTCGCGCCGGGACAGGGGGGCTCCGTGAGCAGTTCTTC.

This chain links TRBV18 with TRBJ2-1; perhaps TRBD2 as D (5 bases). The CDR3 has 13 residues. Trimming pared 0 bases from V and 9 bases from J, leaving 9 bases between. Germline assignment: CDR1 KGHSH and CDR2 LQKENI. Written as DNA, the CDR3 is TGTGCCAGCTCACCACCTTCGGAGGTTGAGCAGTTCTTC. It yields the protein CASSPPSEVEQFF.

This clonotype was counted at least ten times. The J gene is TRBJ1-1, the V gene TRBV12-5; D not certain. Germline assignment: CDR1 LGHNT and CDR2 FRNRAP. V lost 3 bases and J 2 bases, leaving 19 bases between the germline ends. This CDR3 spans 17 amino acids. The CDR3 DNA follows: TGTGCTAGTGGTTTTGAAGGCAGAAACCCACCTAACACTGAAGCTTTCTTT. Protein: CASGFEGRNPPNTEAFF.

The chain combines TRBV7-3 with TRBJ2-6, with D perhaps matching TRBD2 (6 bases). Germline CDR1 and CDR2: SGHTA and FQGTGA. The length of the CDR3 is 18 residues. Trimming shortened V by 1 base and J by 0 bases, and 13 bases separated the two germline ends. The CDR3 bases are TGTGCCAGCAGCTTAATCGGCGGGACGGACTCTGGGGCCAACGTCCTGACTTTC. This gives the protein CASSLIGGTDSGANVLTF.

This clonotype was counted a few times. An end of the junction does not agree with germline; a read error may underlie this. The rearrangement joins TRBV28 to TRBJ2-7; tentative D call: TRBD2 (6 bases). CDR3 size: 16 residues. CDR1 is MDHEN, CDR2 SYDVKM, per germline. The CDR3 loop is CASSPPQGSGSYGQYF. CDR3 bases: TGTGCCAGCAGTCCCCCCCAGGGTAGCGGATCCTACGGGCAGTACTTC.

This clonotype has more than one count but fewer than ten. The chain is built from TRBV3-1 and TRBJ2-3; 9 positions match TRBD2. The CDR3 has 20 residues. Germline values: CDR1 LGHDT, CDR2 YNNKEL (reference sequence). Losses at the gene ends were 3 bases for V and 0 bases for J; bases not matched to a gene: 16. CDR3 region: CASSQDGYQREAPSTDTQYF. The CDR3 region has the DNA TGTGCCAGCAGCCAGGATGGGTATCAGCGGGAGGCCCCTAGCACAGATACGCAGTATTTT.

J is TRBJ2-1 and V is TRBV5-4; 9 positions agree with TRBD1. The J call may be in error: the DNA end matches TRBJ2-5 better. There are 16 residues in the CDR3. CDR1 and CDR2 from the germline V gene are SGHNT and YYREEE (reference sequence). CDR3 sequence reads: CASSLGWGQGEETQYF. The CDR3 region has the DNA TGTGCCAGCAGCTTGGGTTGGGGACAGGGAGAAGAGACCCAGTACTTC.

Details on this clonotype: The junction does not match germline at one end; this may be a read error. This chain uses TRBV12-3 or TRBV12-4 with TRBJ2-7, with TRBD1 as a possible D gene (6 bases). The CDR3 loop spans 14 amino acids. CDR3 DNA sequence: TGTGCCGTGGGAGACACAGGGTTATCCTGCGAGCAGTACTTC. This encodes CAVGDTGLSCEQYF.

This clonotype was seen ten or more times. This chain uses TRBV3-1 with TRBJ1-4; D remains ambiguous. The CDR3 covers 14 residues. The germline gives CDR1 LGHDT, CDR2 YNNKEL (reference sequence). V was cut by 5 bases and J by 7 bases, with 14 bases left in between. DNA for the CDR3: TGTGCCAGCAGCAATGGTGGTGGAGTTGAAAAACTGTTTTTT. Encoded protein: CASSNGGGVEKLFF.

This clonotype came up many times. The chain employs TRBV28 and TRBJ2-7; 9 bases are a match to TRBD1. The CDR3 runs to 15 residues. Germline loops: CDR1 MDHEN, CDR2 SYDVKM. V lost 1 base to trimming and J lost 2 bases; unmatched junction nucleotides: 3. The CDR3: CASSLYGTGTYEQYF. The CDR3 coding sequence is TGTGCCAGCAGTTTATATGGGACAGGGACCTACGAGCAGTACTTC.

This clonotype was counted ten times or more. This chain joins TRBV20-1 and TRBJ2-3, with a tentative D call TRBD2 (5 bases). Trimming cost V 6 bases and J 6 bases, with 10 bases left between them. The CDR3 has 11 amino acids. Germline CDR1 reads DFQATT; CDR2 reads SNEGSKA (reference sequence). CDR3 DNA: TGCAGTGCAGAAAGGGAGGATACGCAGTATTTT. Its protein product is CSAEREDTQYF.

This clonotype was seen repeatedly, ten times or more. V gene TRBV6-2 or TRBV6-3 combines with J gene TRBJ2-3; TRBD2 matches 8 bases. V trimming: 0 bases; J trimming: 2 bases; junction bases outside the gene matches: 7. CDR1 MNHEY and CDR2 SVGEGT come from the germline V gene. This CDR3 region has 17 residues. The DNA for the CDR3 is TGTGCCAGCAGTTACTCGACAGCGGGAGAATTCACAGATACGCAGTATTTT. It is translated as CASSYSTAGEFTDTQYF.

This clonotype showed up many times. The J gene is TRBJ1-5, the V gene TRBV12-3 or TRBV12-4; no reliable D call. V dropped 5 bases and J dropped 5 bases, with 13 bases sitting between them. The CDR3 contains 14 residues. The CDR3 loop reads CASSPPTPDQPQHF. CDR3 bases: TGTGCCAGCAGTCCGCCTACACCTGATCAGCCCCAGCATTTT.

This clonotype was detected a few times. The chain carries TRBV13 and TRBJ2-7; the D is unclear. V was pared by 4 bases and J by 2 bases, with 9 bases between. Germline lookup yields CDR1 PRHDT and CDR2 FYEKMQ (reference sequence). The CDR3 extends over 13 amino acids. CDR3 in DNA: TGTGCCAGCAGCTCGAGAGCCCCCTACGAGCAGTACTTC. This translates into CASSSRAPYEQYF.

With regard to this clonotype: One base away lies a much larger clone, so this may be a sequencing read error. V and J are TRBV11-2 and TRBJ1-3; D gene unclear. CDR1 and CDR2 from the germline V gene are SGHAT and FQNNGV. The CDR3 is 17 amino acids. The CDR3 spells CASRGRTGPPSGSTIYF. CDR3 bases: TGTGCCAGCAGGGGAAGGACGGGCCCCCCCTCTGGAAGCACCATATATTTT.

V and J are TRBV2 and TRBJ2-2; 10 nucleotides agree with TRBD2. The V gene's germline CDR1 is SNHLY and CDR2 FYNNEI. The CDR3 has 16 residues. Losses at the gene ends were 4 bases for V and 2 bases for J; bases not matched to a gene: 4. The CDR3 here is CASSGTSGKNTGELFF. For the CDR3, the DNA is TGTGCCAGCAGTGGGACTAGCGGAAAAAACACCGGGGAGCTGTTTTTT.

The CDR3 region is CASSHPGVGSNEKLFF. Written as DNA, the CDR3 is TGTGCCAGCAGCCACCCGGGGGTTGGATCGAATGAAAAACTGTTTTTT. V usage is TRBV11-2 and J usage is TRBJ1-4; tentatively, D is TRBD1 (5 bases). The germline gives CDR1 SGHAT, CDR2 FQNNGV. The V end lost 5 bases, the J end lost 5 bases, and 18 bases lay between the germline ends. CDR3 length equals 16 residues.

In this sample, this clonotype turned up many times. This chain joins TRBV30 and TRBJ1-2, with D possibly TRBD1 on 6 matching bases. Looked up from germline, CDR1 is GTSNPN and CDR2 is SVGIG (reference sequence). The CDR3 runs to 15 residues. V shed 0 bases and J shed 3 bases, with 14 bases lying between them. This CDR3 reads CAWSVWGASDYGYTF. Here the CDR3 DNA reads TGTGCCTGGAGTGTTTGGGGGGCGTCTGACTATGGCTACACCTTC.

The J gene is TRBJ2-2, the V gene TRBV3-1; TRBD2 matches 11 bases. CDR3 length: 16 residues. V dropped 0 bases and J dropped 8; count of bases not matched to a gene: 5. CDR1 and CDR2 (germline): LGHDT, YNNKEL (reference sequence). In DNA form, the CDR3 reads TGTGCCAGCAGCCAAGATCGACTAGCGGGGCCTGGGGAGCTGTTTTTT. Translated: CASSQDRLAGPGELFF.

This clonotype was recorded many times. The CDR3 coding sequence is TGTGCCAGCAGTTTATTGCGGGAGGGCACAGATACGCAGTATTTT. This sequence encodes CASSLLREGTDTQYF. This chain uses TRBV27 with TRBJ2-3; 8 positions agree with TRBD2. CDR1 and CDR2 (germline): MNHEY, SMNVEV (reference sequence). V shed 1 base and J 1 base; nucleotides not matched to a gene: 1. There are 15 residues in the CDR3.

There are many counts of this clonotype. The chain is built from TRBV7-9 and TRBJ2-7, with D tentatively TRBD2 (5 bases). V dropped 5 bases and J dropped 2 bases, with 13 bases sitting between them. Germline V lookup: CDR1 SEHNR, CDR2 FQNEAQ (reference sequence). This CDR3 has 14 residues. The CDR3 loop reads CASSPRAETYEQYF. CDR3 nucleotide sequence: TGTGCCAGCAGCCCAAGAGCGGAAACCTACGAGCAGTACTTC.